The 13 T cell receptor beta chains below come from one sample, sequenced in a study of human T cells and chemical hapten exposure. Described time point: patch test 3, about 24 weeks after DPC sensitization. Stated treatment: therapeutic diphenylcyclopropenone sensitization with weekly scalp DPC. TCRdb re-called the RACE reads with MiXCR, one entry per CDR3 protein. The table includes just under 60,000 distinct CDR3 sequences, 9.5% to 15% detected once. This sample comprised whole blood, obtained in connection with sensitization to the hapten diphenylcyclopropenone (DPC). The origin of the receptors is a man aged 25 to 45 with alopecia areata. Some clones in this sample may be carry-over from other donors' samples.

This rearrangement joins TRBV18 to TRBJ1-6; D is ambiguous. The CDR3 spans 15 residues. Between the trimmed V and J ends, which lost 0 bases and 6 bases, there was a span of 9 bases. Per germline, CDR1 KGHSH and CDR2 LQKENI. The CDR3 nucleotides read TGTGCCAGCTCACCACCCTCCGGGGTTAATTCACCCCTCCACTTT. Its protein product is CASSPPSGVNSPLHF.

This chain uses TRBV4-1 with TRBJ2-2; no reliable D call. CDR1 is MGHRA, CDR2 YSYEKL, per germline. Trimming took off 0 bases at V and 5 bases at J, with 16 bases between the two ends. CDR3 length: 17 residues. The DNA of the CDR3 is TGCGCCAGCAGCCAAGAAAAGTCAAGGGTATATACCGGGGAGCTGTTTTTT. Its protein is CASSQEKSRVYTGELFF.

V gene TRBV27 combines with J gene TRBJ2-3; possible D gene TRBD1, 5 bases. The CDR3 totals 15 residues. Germline-derived CDR1 and CDR2 are MNHEY and SMNVEV (reference sequence). V lost 2 bases, J lost 2 bases, and 11 bases lay in between. CDR3 loop: CASSLPDSTTDTQYF. For the CDR3, the DNA is TGTGCCAGCAGTTTACCCGACAGTACCACAGATACGCAGTATTTT.

This rearrangement joins TRBV4-3 to TRBJ1-4; 9 bases fit TRBD1. Germline CDR1 is LGHNA and CDR2 is YSLEER. The CDR3 consists of 17 residues. V shed 1 base, J shed 1 base, and the junction held 4 bases outside the gene matches. For the CDR3, the DNA is TGCGCCAGCAGCCAAGGCCCGACAGGGGGAACTAATGAAAAACTGTTTTTT. Protein product: CASSQGPTGGTNEKLFF.

In this sample, this clonotype turned up many times. V and J are TRBV29-1 and TRBJ2-7; D possibly corresponds to TRBD1 (6 bases). Trimming shortened V by 1 base and J by 5 bases, and 15 bases separated the two germline ends. The CDR3 extends over 14 amino acids. Germline loops: CDR1 SQVTM, CDR2 ANQGSEA. The CDR3 spells CSVEAQWGRDEQYF. Written as DNA, the CDR3 is TGCAGCGTTGAAGCCCAGTGGGGGCGGGACGAGCAGTACTTC.

The table lists this clonotype with a few counts. The chain links TRBV12-3 or TRBV12-4 to TRBJ2-2, with a tentative D call TRBD1 (5 bases). V was clipped by 4 bases and J by 3 bases, with 15 bases between them. The CDR3 consists of 16 residues. The CDR3 protein is CASSYWRTPDTGELFF. In nucleotides, the CDR3 is TGTGCCAGCAGTTATTGGCGGACACCCGACACCGGGGAGCTGTTTTTT.

This clonotype came up many times. The chain recombines TRBV18 with TRBJ2-3, with unresolved D. V was trimmed by 0 bases and J by 2 bases, leaving 0 bases between them. Germline lookup yields CDR1 KGHSH and CDR2 LQKENI. This CDR3 is built from 12 residues. The CDR3 loop reads CASSPPTDTQYF. CDR3 bases: TGTGCCAGCTCACCACCCACAGATACGCAGTATTTT.

DNA for the CDR3: TGTGCCAGCAGCGTAGGGCCAAGCTCCTACAATGAGCAGTTCTTC. Translating gives CASSVGPSSYNEQFF. The chain is built from TRBV9 and TRBJ2-1; the D is unclear. There are 15 residues in the CDR3. CDR1 SGDLS and CDR2 YYNGEE come from the germline V gene. Trimming shortened V by 0 bases and J by 0 bases, and 7 bases separated the two germline ends.

This clonotype was picked up a small number of times. The chain employs TRBV27 and TRBJ2-1; 10 bases are shared with TRBD1. The CDR3 has 16 amino acids. Trimming cost V 3 bases and J 5 bases; bases outside gene matches: 7. Germline values: CDR1 MNHEY, CDR2 SMNVEV (reference sequence). In DNA, the CDR3 is TGTGCCAGCAGTTTCCCTACCGGGACAGGGGACAATGAGCAGTTCTTC. Amino acids: CASSFPTGTGDNEQFF.

The chain combines TRBV29-1 with TRBJ2-2; D call uncertain. The CDR3 has 14 residues. Trimming pared 4 bases from V and 0 bases from J, leaving 9 bases between. The V gene's germline CDR1 is SQVTM and CDR2 ANQGSEA. The CDR3 region is CSVAAGPNTGELFF. Here the CDR3 DNA reads TGCAGCGTTGCGGCAGGCCCGAACACCGGGGAGCTGTTTTTT.

This clonotype was seen a few times. The chain uses TRBV6-6 and TRBJ1-6, with 9 bases identical to TRBD1. The CDR3 contains 12 residues. Germline loops: CDR1 MNHNY, CDR2 SVGAGI (reference sequence). With 5 bases clipped from V and 11 bases from J, the junction kept 1 base outside the gene matches. The CDR3 region is CASSNRGPPLHF. The CDR3 DNA reads TGTGCCAGCAGTAACAGGGGGCCACCCCTCCACTTT.

This clonotype was recorded at least ten times. V and J are TRBV24-1 and TRBJ2-2, with D unclear. In germline, CDR1 is KGHDR, CDR2 SFDVKD. The CDR3 length is 16 residues. Between the trimmed V and J ends, which lost 1 base and 3 bases, there was a span of 11 bases. CDR3 sequence reads: CATSDFRQLDTGELFF. DNA for the CDR3: TGTGCCACCAGTGATTTCAGGCAGCTAGACACCGGGGAGCTGTTTTTT.

In this sample, this clonotype turned up once. The CDR3 coding sequence is TGTGCCAGCAGCCAAGTGGCGAACAATTCACCCCTCCACTTT. This translates into CASSQVANNSPLHF. V usage is TRBV3-1 and J usage is TRBJ1-6; D gene unclear. In germline, CDR1 is LGHDT, CDR2 YNNKEL (reference sequence). V was pared by 1 base and J by 7 bases, with 8 bases between. The CDR3 is made up of 14 amino acids.